This TCR beta chain was captured in a study of human versus mouse CDR3 diversity and MHC coevolution. At the level of the study: Reported immunoSEQ sensitivity was one in 200,000 T cells, with reduced amplification bias. Study findings and constraints: Approximately 1.7 million TCR beta clonotypes were estimated for humans, the largest repertoire. Most of the three human donors had the lowest clonal inequality.

Naive CD4 T cells, CD45RO-negative and CD62L-positive, were flow-sorted from PBMCs. About this clone itself: What it recognizes is unknown.

The CDR3 covers 15 residues. Germline-derived CDR1 and CDR2 are SGHAT and FQNNGV. The V gene lost 0 bases and the J gene lost 8 bases, with 14 bases spanning the gap. Libraries were prepared by immunoSEQ multiplex PCR; TCRdb keeps only in-frame clonotypes and omits some of them. The data hold 55,000 to 65,000 clones, with 85% to 95% observed a single time. This TCR derives from a person between 60 and 70 years old in good health. V and J are TRBV11-2 and TRBJ2-1, with TRBD2 as a possible D gene (6 bases). Sequencing input: naive CD4+ T cells from blood. As to subset: CD45RO-negative CD62L-positive naive CD4 T cells. The CDR3 here is CASSLDLSTGDEQFF. In nucleotides, the CDR3 is TGTGCCAGCAGCTTAGATTTGAGTACGGGGGATGAGCAGTTCTTC.